This T cell receptor beta chain was captured by sequencing in a study of chemoradiotherapy in HPV16-positive cancers. Germline V gives CDR1 MDHEN, CDR2 SYDVKM. The CDR3 has 14 amino acids. V gave up 2 bases and J gave up 3 bases, with 11 bases separating them. A word on this clone: Antigen specificity is unknown.

Notes on the study in general: In HPV16-positive patients, HPV-responsive T-cell expansion tracked better recurrence-free survival. Candidate HPV-specific clones and E7-related TCR motifs grew in tumor during treatment.

Assay: immunoSEQ multiplex PCR; the TCRdb copy retains only in-frame clones and omits some. The sample contains 2,500 to 3,500 clones, about three quarters of which appear only once. Samples were taken several times over chemoradiotherapy. This clonotype was obtained from a human donor with HPV-associated anogenital cancer. Sample: tumor tissue, taken from a patient who underwent chemoradiotherapy. The V and J genes are TRBV28 and TRBJ2-7; no reliable D call. CDR3 nucleotides: TGTGCCAGCAGTTTACCGGAGAGGTTCTACGAGCAGTACTTC. It yields the protein CASSLPERFYEQYF.